A single sample is the source of the 29 T cell receptor beta chains below, sequenced in a study of shared T cell receptors in the human thymus. The method was immunoSEQ multiplex PCR; TCRdb's version includes in-frame clones alone and lacks a portion of them. This sample carries 700,000 or so clones, 80% to 90% of them seen once, and the ten largest clones take around 0.0099%. These data also formed part of another study, on human thymus T cells.

Material for sequencing was thymocytes. The source is a girl under three years old with a congenital heart defect.

This clone was recorded once. This sequence joins TRBV19 and TRBJ1-1; D possibly corresponds to TRBD1 (6 bases). CDR3 size: 13 residues. V lost 5 bases and J 1 base, leaving 8 bases between the germline ends. The germline CDR1 and CDR2 sequences are LNHDA and SQIVND (reference sequence). For the CDR3, the DNA is TGTGCCAGTAGTCAGACAGGGAACACTGAAGCTTTCTTT. Residues: CASSQTGNTEAFF.

DNA for the CDR3: TGTGCCAGCAGCCCGACAGGATTTTACACTGAAGCTTTCTTT. Translation: CASSPTGFYTEAFF. The chain joins TRBV7-9 to TRBJ1-1; possibly TRBD1 for D (6 bases). V was cut by 5 bases and J by 3 bases, with 13 bases left in between. CDR1 is SEHNR and CDR2 is FQNEAQ in the germline V gene (reference sequence). The CDR3 has 14 amino acids.

For the CDR3, the DNA is TGTGCCAGCAGCCGAGAGGGGACAGGGGTTGGCGGCTACACCTTC. Protein product: CASSREGTGVGGYTF. V is TRBV6-5 and J is TRBJ1-2, with 10 nucleotides matching TRBD1. CDR1 is MNHEY and CDR2 is SVGAGI in the germline V gene. V shed 6 bases, J shed 8 bases, and the junction held 12 bases outside the gene matches. The CDR3 loop spans 15 amino acids.

The count of this clone is one. The chain recombines TRBV27 with TRBJ1-2; D is possibly TRBD1 (5 bases). The germline V and J ends were trimmed by 11 bases and 8 bases, with 18 bases remaining between them. Germline V gene sequence: CDR1 MNHEY, CDR2 SMNVEV (reference sequence). This CDR3 is 12 amino acids long. CDR3 residues: CAEGTDGAGYTF. CDR3 nucleotide sequence: TGTGCCGAGGGGACTGACGGAGCGGGCTACACCTTC.

V gene TRBV28 combines with J gene TRBJ1-1; D is uncertain. The V and J ends lost 2 bases and 8 bases respectively, with 3 bases between them. CDR1 and CDR2 (germline): MDHEN, SYDVKM. The CDR3 loop spans 10 amino acids. CDR3 in DNA: TGTGCCAGCAGTTTAACAGAAGCTTTCTTT. Its protein is CASSLTEAFF.

CDR3 residues: CASSVDLAGSTDTQYF. The CDR3 DNA reads as TGTGCCAGCAGCGTAGATCTAGCGGGGAGCACAGATACGCAGTATTTT. V usage is TRBV9 and J usage is TRBJ2-3, with 9 bases fitting TRBD2. Trimming took 0 bases from V and 0 from J; bases not matched to a gene: 2. CDR1 and CDR2 from the germline V gene are SGDLS and YYNGEE. The CDR3 loop spans 16 amino acids.

This chain joins TRBV29-1 and TRBJ2-1; tentative D call: TRBD1 (6 bases). CDR1 and CDR2 (germline): SQVTM, ANQGSEA. The CDR3 consists of 13 residues. Trimming removed 2 bases at V and 9 bases at J, with 14 bases between. The CDR3 region is CSVESGRDTEQFF. The DNA for the CDR3 is TGCAGCGTTGAATCGGGCAGGGACACTGAGCAGTTCTTC.

This clone was recorded a few times. The V call is TRBV5-1, the J call TRBJ2-1; 13 bases align to TRBD2. The CDR3 length is 16 residues. Trimming at V came to 2 bases and at J to 6 bases, leaving 5 bases not matched to a gene. Germline CDR1 SGHRS, CDR2 YFSETQ. In DNA, the CDR3 is TGCGCCAGCAGCTTTACACTAGCGGGGGGGCCCAATGAGCAGTTCTTC. Translated: CASSFTLAGGPNEQFF.

J is TRBJ1-4 and V is TRBV19; D remains ambiguous. The V gene lost 5 bases and the J gene lost 0 bases, with 22 bases spanning the gap. Germline V lookup: CDR1 LNHDA, CDR2 SQIVND (reference sequence). This CDR3 is 19 amino acids long. In nucleotides, the CDR3 is TGTGCCAGTAGTCCCAGAACTACCGACGACCAAGCAACTAATGAAAAACTGTTTTTT. This sequence encodes CASSPRTTDDQATNEKLFF.

The gene calls are TRBV5-6 and TRBJ1-4, with D maybe TRBD1 (6 bases). The CDR3 length is 17 residues. Trimming stripped 3 bases from V and 4 bases from J, with 19 bases between. Germline lookup yields CDR1 SGHDT and CDR2 YYEEEE. CDR3 loop: CASSYTRQGPYNEKLFF. In DNA form, the CDR3 reads TGTGCCAGCAGCTACACGAGGCAGGGGCCTTATAATGAAAAACTGTTTTTT.

The rearrangement joins TRBV5-1 to TRBJ1-1; D ambiguous. Germline loops: CDR1 SGHRS, CDR2 YFSETQ. This CDR3 is 13 amino acids long. The V end lost 6 bases, the J end lost 5 bases, and 14 bases lay between the germline ends. Here the CDR3 reads CASKRQEVTEAFF. DNA of the CDR3: TGCGCCAGCAAGCGGCAGGAGGTGACTGAAGCTTTCTTT.

The chain recombines TRBV15 with TRBJ2-3; D gene unclear. The length of the CDR3 is 15 residues. Germline-derived CDR1 and CDR2 are LNHNV and YYDKDF (reference sequence). V shed 0 bases and J shed 2 bases, with 9 bases lying between them. CDR3 region: CATSRDPIYTDTQYF. The CDR3 DNA reads as TGTGCCACCAGCAGAGATCCCATCTACACAGATACGCAGTATTTT.

This chain joins TRBV27 and TRBJ2-7, with no clear D. This CDR3 has 14 residues. The germline CDR1 and CDR2 sequences are MNHEY and SMNVEV (reference sequence). V lost 2 bases and J 3 bases, leaving 11 bases between the germline ends. Here the CDR3 DNA reads TGTGCCAGCAGTTTACGCAGAGGATTCTACGAGCAGTACTTC. The encoded protein is CASSLRRGFYEQYF.

V usage is TRBV6-5 and J usage is TRBJ2-5; weak D call: TRBD1 (6 bases). This CDR3 has 15 residues. The V gene lost 7 bases and the J gene lost 2 bases, with 17 bases spanning the gap. The germline CDR1 and CDR2 sequences are MNHEY and SVGAGI. In nucleotides, the CDR3 is TGTGCCAGCACCGGGACATGGAGAGTTCAAGAGACCCAGTACTTC. It encodes CASTGTWRVQETQYF.

The gene calls are TRBV27 and TRBJ2-3; 11 bases agree with TRBD2. The V and J ends lost 3 bases and 15 bases, in that order; junction bases with no gene match: 35. The CDR3 has 22 residues. The germline V gene encodes CDR1 MNHEY and CDR2 SMNVEV (reference sequence). CDR3 sequence reads: CASSLGVAGGRRRRVVGSVAYF. CDR3 DNA sequence: TGTGCCAGCAGTTTGGGAGTAGCGGGGGGGCGTCGGAGGCGGGTCGTTGGTTCGGTCGCTTATTTT.

This clone has just one count. The V gene is TRBV11-2, the J gene TRBJ2-3, with TRBD2 identical over 7 bases. In germline, CDR1 is SGHAT, CDR2 FQNNGV. V was pared by 5 bases and J by 2 bases, with 13 bases of the junction left unmatched. This CDR3 contains 17 residues. The CDR3 bases are TGTGCCAGCAGCCTCCCCGAGGGGAGCGGGGCCACAGATACGCAGTATTTT. Translating it yields CASSLPEGSGATDTQYF.

The J gene is TRBJ1-5, the V gene TRBV6-5, with no clear D. V lost 8 bases and J lost 6, with 11 bases in between. This CDR3 is built from 12 residues. The germline gives CDR1 MNHEY, CDR2 SVGAGI. CDR3 loop: CASGLAGQPQHF. Written as DNA, the CDR3 is TGTGCCAGCGGATTGGCGGGTCAGCCCCAGCATTTT.

The CDR3 loop is CASSEAQGGGGSLPNTGELFF. In nucleotides, the CDR3 is TGTGCCAGCAGTGAAGCGCAGGGTGGCGGGGGGTCCTTACCGAACACCGGGGAGCTGTTTTTT. The chain recombines TRBV6-1 with TRBJ2-2; TRBD2 matches 8 bases. Germline V gene sequence: CDR1 MNHNS, CDR2 SASEGT. V gave up 0 bases and J gave up 0 bases; unmatched junction bases: 15. This CDR3 is 21 amino acids long.

This chain joins TRBV2 and TRBJ1-2, with a weak D call TRBD1 (5 bases). Germline loops: CDR1 SNHLY, CDR2 FYNNEI. This CDR3 spans 13 amino acids. V dropped 6 bases and J dropped 5 bases, with 13 bases sitting between them. This chain's CDR3 is CASRAGCLYGYTF. CDR3 sequence (DNA): TGTGCCAGCAGGGCAGGGTGCCTATATGGCTACACCTTC.

This rearrangement joins TRBV4-1 to TRBJ2-5, with D maybe TRBD2 (5 bases). Per the germline V gene, CDR1 is MGHRA and CDR2 is YSYEKL. Trimming pared 0 bases from V and 1 base from J, leaving 18 bases between. The CDR3 totals 18 residues. This CDR3 is CASSQDGEMLAPQETQYF. CDR3 nucleotides: TGCGCCAGCAGCCAAGATGGGGAGATGCTAGCCCCCCAAGAGACCCAGTACTTC.

V and J are TRBV25-1 and TRBJ2-7; D is possibly TRBD2 (5 bases). V lost 6 bases and J lost 2, with 17 bases in between. CDR3 length: 15 amino acids. Germline V lookup: CDR1 MGHDK, CDR2 SYGVNS. The CDR3, as DNA: TGTGCCAGCAGACCGGTTACCGGGATTCCCTACGAGCAGTACTTC. Encoded protein: CASRPVTGIPYEQYF.

This clone was counted only a few times. The J gene is TRBJ1-1, the V gene TRBV6-1, with 7 bases identical to TRBD1. Per the germline V gene, CDR1 is MNHNS and CDR2 is SASEGT. This CDR3 comprises 13 residues. The ends lost 6 bases at V and 3 bases at J; junction bases unmatched: 4. This CDR3 reads CASRTGWDTEAFF. The CDR3 nucleotides read TGTGCCAGCAGGACAGGGTGGGACACTGAAGCTTTCTTT.

Remarks on this clone: No conserved phenylalanine or tryptophan ends this CDR3, so it is likely a read error. The chain couples TRBV6-1 to TRBJ1-3; D may be TRBD1 (6 bases). The germline V and J ends were trimmed by 7 bases and 1 base, with 11 bases remaining between them. The CDR3 covers 14 residues. Germline assignment: CDR1 MNHNS and CDR2 SASEGT. CDR3 loop: CASTWTESGNTIYS. The CDR3 DNA reads as TGTGCCAGCACATGGACAGAGTCTGGAAACACCATATATTCT.

The J gene is TRBJ2-3, the V gene TRBV6-4; D may be TRBD1 (5 bases). CDR1 and CDR2 from the germline V gene are MRHNA and SNTAGT. The CDR3 is 17 residues long. Trimming pared 0 bases from V and 0 bases from J, leaving 13 bases between. Here the CDR3 reads CASSDSTEPLSTDTQYF. DNA of the CDR3: TGTGCCAGCAGTGACTCGACAGAACCACTGAGCACAGATACGCAGTATTTT.

The CDR3 protein is CASSVVTSGGLYNEQFF. For the CDR3, the DNA is TGTGCCAGCAGCGTAGTTACTAGCGGGGGGCTATACAATGAGCAGTTCTTC. The V gene is TRBV9, the J gene TRBJ2-1; TRBD2 agrees at 12 bases. The CDR3 length is 17 residues. CDR1 and CDR2 (germline): SGDLS, YYNGEE. V lost 0 bases and J lost 4; bases outside the gene matches: 5.

The rearrangement joins TRBV5-4 to TRBJ2-5; 10 bases agree with TRBD2. The CDR3 consists of 16 residues. Trimming cost V 4 bases and J 3 bases; bases outside gene matches: 9. Germline V gene lookup returns CDR1 SGHNT and CDR2 YYREEE (reference sequence). The CDR3 nucleotides are TGTGCCAGCAGCCTAGAGCGGGGGGGCGTGGAAGAGACCCAGTACTTC. Its protein product is CASSLERGGVEETQYF.

The chain has TRBV6-5 and TRBJ1-1, with 11 bases fitting TRBD1. V lost 8 bases, J lost 0 bases, and 2 bases stayed unmatched. The CDR3 runs 14 residues. The germline V gene encodes CDR1 MNHEY and CDR2 SVGAGI. CDR3 protein: CASGDRGVNTEAFF. The CDR3 DNA reads TGTGCCAGCGGGGACAGGGGGGTGAACACTGAAGCTTTCTTT.

The V call is TRBV6-1, the J call TRBJ2-1; TRBD2 aligns across 9 bases. Per the germline V gene, CDR1 is MNHNS and CDR2 is SASEGT. The V and J ends lost 6 bases and 7 bases, in that order; junction bases with no gene match: 13. The CDR3 extends over 16 amino acids. In nucleotides, the CDR3 is TGTGCCAGCAGGGAAACGACGGGACTAGCTCTAAATGAGCAGTTCTTC. It translates to CASRETTGLALNEQFF.

The chain has TRBV14 and TRBJ2-1, with TRBD1 identical over 8 bases. With 4 bases clipped from V and 6 bases from J, the junction kept 11 bases outside the gene matches. The CDR3 runs to 16 residues. CDR1 and CDR2 from the germline V gene are SGHDN and FVKESK. For the CDR3, the DNA is TGTGCCAGCAGCCGCCCGGACAGGGACAAGACCAATGAGCAGTTCTTC. It yields the protein CASSRPDRDKTNEQFF. Looking up the rest from reference TRBV14 and TRBJ2-1 gives the full variable domain: EAGVTQFPSHSVIEKGQTVTLRCDPISGHDNLYWYRRVMGKEIKFLLHFVKESKQDESGMPNNRFLAERTGGTYSTLKVQPAELEDSGVYFCASSRPDRDKTNEQFFGPGTRLTVL.